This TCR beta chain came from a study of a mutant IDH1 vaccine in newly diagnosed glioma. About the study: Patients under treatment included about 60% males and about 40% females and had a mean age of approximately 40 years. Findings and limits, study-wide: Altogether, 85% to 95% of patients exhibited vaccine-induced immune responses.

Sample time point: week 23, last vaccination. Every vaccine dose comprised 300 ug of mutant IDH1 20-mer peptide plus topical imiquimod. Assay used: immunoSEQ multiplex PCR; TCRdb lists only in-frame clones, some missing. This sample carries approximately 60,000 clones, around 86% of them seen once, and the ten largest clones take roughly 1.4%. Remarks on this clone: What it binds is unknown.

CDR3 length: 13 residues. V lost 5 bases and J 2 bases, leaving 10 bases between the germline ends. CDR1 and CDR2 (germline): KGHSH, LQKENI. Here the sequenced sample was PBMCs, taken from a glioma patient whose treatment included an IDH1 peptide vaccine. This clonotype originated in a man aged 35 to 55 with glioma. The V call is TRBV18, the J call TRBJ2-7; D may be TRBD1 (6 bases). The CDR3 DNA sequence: TGTGCCAGCTCAGCCGACAGGACCTACGAGCAGTACTTC. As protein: CASSADRTYEQYF.